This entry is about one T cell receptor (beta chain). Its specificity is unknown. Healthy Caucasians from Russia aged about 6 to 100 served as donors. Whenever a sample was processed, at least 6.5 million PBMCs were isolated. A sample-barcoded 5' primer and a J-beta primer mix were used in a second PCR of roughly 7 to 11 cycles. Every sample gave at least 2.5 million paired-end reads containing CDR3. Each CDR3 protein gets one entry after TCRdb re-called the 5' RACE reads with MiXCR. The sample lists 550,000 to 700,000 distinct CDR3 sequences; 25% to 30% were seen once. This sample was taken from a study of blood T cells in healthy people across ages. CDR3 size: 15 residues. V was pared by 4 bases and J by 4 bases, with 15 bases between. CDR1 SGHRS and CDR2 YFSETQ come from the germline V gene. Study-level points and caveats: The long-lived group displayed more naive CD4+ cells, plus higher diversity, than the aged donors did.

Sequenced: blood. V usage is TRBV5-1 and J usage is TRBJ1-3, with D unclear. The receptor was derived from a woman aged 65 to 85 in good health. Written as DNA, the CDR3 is TGCGCCAGCAGCGCCGGACCCGGGCTAGGAAACACCATATATTTT. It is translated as CASSAGPGLGNTIYF.